A single T cell receptor beta chain is shown here with its context. Cohorts were based on clinical histories the participants reported. Recovered status applied to Cohort 3 donors who had two consecutive negative PCRs. It also applied to those with clearance or with symptom resolution. The data are from a study of blood T cell repertoires in COVID-19. Across the whole study: T cells, B-cell-depleted T cells, or PBMCs provided the cDNA or gDNA that served as material.

V lost 5 bases and J 5 bases, leaving 9 bases between the germline ends. Germline-derived CDR1 and CDR2 are MNHEY and SMNVEV (reference sequence). The CDR3 has 12 residues. Libraries were prepared by immunoSEQ multiplex PCR; TCRdb keeps only in-frame clonotypes and omits some of them. The sample contains around 370,000 clones, 88% of which appear only once. V is TRBV27 and J is TRBJ1-2, with a tentative D call TRBD1 (5 bases). The TCR originated in a woman aged 18-35 years who had recovered from COVID-19. The sample taken for sequencing was PBMCs or T cells enriched from blood (not recorded which). The DNA of the CDR3 is TGTGCCAGCAGTGGCCGACAGTATGGCTACACCTTC. This sequence encodes CASSGRQYGYTF.